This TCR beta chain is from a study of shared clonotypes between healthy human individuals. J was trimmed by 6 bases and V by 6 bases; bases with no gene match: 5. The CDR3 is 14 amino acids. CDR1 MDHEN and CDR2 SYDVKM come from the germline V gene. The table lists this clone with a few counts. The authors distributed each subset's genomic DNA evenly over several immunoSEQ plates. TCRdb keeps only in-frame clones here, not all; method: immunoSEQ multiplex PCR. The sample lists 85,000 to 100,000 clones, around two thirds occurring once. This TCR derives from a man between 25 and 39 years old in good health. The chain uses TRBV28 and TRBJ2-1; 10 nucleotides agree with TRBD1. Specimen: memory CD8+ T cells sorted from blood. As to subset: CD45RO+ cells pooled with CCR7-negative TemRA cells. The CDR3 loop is CASSRRDRGNEQFF. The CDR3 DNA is TGTGCCAGCAGCCGCCGGGACAGGGGCAATGAGCAGTTCTTC.